Listed here is a single TCR beta chain. Its cognate antigen has yet to be identified. Base qualities are not provided; no much larger clone lies one nucleotide away. Libraries came from PCR. Sequenced on an Illumina HiSeq 2500. To normalize quantification of the TCRbeta repertoire, the TCR libraries were built with molecular barcoding that relied on unique molecular identifiers. The raw public data were reprocessed by TCRdb itself: fastp quality trimming at Q25, MiXCR clonotype calling, in-frame beta chains only. CDR3 protein duplicates are merged, each entry listing the most common genes and DNA. The sample yields about 540,000 distinct CDR3 sequences; roughly 30% were counted once. The ten largest make up 35% to 40% of the sample. Taken with the paper, the label for treatment or condition translates to: allogeneic hematopoietic cell transplantation with graft depleted of TCRalphabeta T cells and CD19 B cells. The children who served as transplant recipients had been given grafts of TCRalphabeta/CD19-depleted allogeneic hematopoietic cells.

This record belongs to a study of T-cell reconstitution after alpha-beta-depleted transplantation in children (dated by TCRdb to the mid-2010s). With regard to the full study: Using TCR repertoire profiling, the study quantitatively followed how T-cell immune reconstitution unfolded in children after TCRalphabeta/CD19-depleted allogeneic hematopoietic cell transplantation. General study outcomes and caveats: The frequencies of hyperexpanded clones fell over the following months, and after one year, T-cell counts and TCRbeta diversity were mostly attributed to newly produced T cells. The apparently early recovery of alphabetaT-cell counts about two months after transplant reportedly depended on only several hundred rapidly expanded clones that came from non-depleted graft cells. In some patients, the high TCRbeta diversity seen at day 60 was put down to recipient T cells and intrathymic progenitors that had survived conditioning.

CDR1 SQVTM and CDR2 ANQGSEA are derived from the germline V gene. The CDR3 runs 17 amino acids, cysteine and phenylalanine included. The DNA shown is the 51-base CDR3, in frame from base 1. After removal of 6 bases from V and 4 bases from J, the junction retains 11 bases not matched to a gene. This sequence originates from a boy in the first two years of life with Wiskott-Aldrich syndrome, due to receive a stem cell transplant. This specimen was PBMCs, taken before TCRalphabeta/CD19-depleted stem cell transplant. The chain was built from TRBV29-1 and TRBJ2-1; TRBD2 agrees with 14 junctional bases. The nucleotide sequence reads TGCAGCGTGACAACCCCGGGACTAGCGGGAGTATACAATGAGCAGTTCTTC. Translated, this is CSVTTPGLAGVYNEQFF.